The 7 T cell receptor beta chains reported below all come from one sample, sequenced in a study of CD8 T cells in ankylosing spondylitis. Via MiXCR, TCRdb re-called the 5' RACE reads, giving one row per CDR3 protein. The repertoire holds approximately 190,000 distinct CDR3 sequences, with over 10% as singletons. The sequenced sample was blood, either unsorted or a sorted T cell fraction (not recorded which). Every receptor here comes from a female donor with ankylosing spondylitis or in good health (not recorded which).

This clonotype occurred many times. The rearrangement joins TRBV7-9 to TRBJ2-2; D gene uncertain. V gave up 5 bases and J gave up 4 bases, with 14 bases separating them. This CDR3 region has 15 residues. Per the germline V gene, CDR1 is SEHNR and CDR2 is FQNEAQ (reference sequence). Here the CDR3 reads CASSPPKFGTGELFF. The CDR3 nucleotides read TGTGCCAGCAGCCCCCCCAAGTTCGGCACCGGGGAGCTGTTTTTT.

V and J are TRBV20-1 and TRBJ2-1; the D call may be TRBD1 or TRBD2 (6 bases each). This CDR3 region has 15 residues. Germline lookup yields CDR1 DFQATT and CDR2 SNEGSKA (reference sequence). V was trimmed by 3 bases and J by 3 bases, leaving 15 bases between them. The CDR3 loop is CSARGGGTVYNEQFF. The CDR3 DNA follows: TGCAGTGCTAGGGGGGGCGGGACCGTCTACAATGAGCAGTTCTTC.

This clonotype occurred a few times. The gene calls are TRBV7-9 and TRBJ2-1, with D possibly being TRBD1 (7 bases). V was clipped by 3 bases and J by 6 bases, with 12 bases between them. The CDR3 extends over 14 amino acids. Germline-derived CDR1 and CDR2 are SEHNR and FQNEAQ (reference sequence). The CDR3 bases are TGTGCCAGCAGCTTTTGGCGGGACAGCAATGAGCAGTTCTTC. Its protein is CASSFWRDSNEQFF. The variable domain in full, completed from reference TRBV7-9 and TRBJ2-1, reads DTGVSQNPRHKITKRGQNVTFRCDPISEHNRLYWYRQTLGQGPEFLTYFQNEAQLEKSRLLSDRFSAERPKGSFSTLEIQRTEQGDSAMYLCASSFWRDSNEQFFGPGTRLTVL.

As to this clonotype: This may arise from a read error, as a much more abundant clone is one base away. V and J are TRBV25-1 and TRBJ1-2; D is uncertain. The V gene's germline CDR1 is MGHDK and CDR2 SYGVNS. The CDR3 has 14 residues. As DNA, the CDR3 is TGTGTCAGCAGTGAATGGCGGTGGTGGGTCGGCTACACCTTC. This encodes CVSSEWRWWVGYTF.

This clonotype was recorded many times. The chain carries TRBV20-1 and TRBJ1-2; 9 bases align to TRBD1. Germline values: CDR1 DFQATT, CDR2 SNEGSKA (reference sequence). This CDR3 region has 15 residues. The J segment lost 7 bases and the V segment lost 6 bases, leaving 15 bases of the junction unmatched. CDR3 sequence: CSAGRLTGGSGGYTF. The CDR3 DNA sequence: TGCAGTGCGGGACGACTTACAGGGGGCTCAGGTGGCTACACCTTC.

The genes are TRBV7-2 and TRBJ2-7; 11 bases are shared with TRBD2. V shed 5 bases and J 4 bases; nucleotides not matched to a gene: 7. This CDR3 contains 15 residues. CDR1 is SGHTA, CDR2 FQGNSA, per germline. The CDR3 DNA sequence: TGTGCCAGCAGCGGCTCGACTAGCGGGACATACGAGCAGTACTTC. Protein product: CASSGSTSGTYEQYF.

This clonotype was recorded many times. The V call is TRBV9, the J call TRBJ2-7, with TRBD2 identical over 10 bases. The germline V gene encodes CDR1 SGDLS and CDR2 YYNGEE. The CDR3 totals 15 residues. V trimming: 4 bases; J trimming: 2 bases; junction bases outside the gene matches: 6. The CDR3: CASSSRTSGPYEQYF. CDR3 DNA: TGTGCCAGCAGCTCCCGGACTAGCGGACCCTACGAGCAGTACTTC.